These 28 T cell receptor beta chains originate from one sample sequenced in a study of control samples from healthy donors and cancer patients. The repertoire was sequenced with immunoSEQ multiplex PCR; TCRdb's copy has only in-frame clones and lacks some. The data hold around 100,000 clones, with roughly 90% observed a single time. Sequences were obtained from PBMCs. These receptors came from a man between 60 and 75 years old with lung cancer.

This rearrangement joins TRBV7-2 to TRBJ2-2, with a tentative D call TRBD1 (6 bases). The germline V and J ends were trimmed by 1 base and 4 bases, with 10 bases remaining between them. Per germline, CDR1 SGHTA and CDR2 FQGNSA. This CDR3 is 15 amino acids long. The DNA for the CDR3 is TGTGCCAGCAGCTTAGTTCAGGGGCTCACCGGGGAGCTGTTTTTT. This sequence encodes CASSLVQGLTGELFF.

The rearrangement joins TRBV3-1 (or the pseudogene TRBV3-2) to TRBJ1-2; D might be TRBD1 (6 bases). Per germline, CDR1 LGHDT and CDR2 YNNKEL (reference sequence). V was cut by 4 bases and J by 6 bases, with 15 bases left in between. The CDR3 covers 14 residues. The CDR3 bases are TGTGCCAGCAGCCCGACAACAGGGAATCATGGCTACACCTTC. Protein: CASSPTTGNHGYTF.

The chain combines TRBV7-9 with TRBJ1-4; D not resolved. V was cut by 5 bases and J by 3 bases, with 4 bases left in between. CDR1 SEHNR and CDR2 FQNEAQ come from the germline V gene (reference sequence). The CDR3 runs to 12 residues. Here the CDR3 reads CASSQSNEKLFF. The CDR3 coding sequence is TGTGCCAGCAGCCAGTCTAATGAAAAACTGTTTTTT.

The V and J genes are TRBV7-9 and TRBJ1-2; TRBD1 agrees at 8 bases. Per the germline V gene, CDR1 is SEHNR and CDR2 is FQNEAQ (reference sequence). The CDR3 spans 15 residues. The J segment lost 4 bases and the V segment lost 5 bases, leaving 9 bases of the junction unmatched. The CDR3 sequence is CASSLGTGDRYGYTF. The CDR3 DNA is TGTGCCAGCAGCCTAGGGACAGGAGACCGCTATGGCTACACCTTC. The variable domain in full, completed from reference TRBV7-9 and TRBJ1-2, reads DTGVSQNPRHKITKRGQNVTFRCDPISEHNRLYWYRQTLGQGPEFLTYFQNEAQLEKSRLLSDRFSAERPKGSFSTLEIQRTEQGDSAMYLCASSLGTGDRYGYTFGSGTRLTVV.

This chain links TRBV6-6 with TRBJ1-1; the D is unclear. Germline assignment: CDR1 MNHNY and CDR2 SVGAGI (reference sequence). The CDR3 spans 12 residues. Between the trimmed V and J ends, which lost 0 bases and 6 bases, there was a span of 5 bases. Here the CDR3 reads CASSYSSAEAFF. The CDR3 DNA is TGTGCCAGCAGTTACTCGTCCGCTGAAGCTTTCTTT.

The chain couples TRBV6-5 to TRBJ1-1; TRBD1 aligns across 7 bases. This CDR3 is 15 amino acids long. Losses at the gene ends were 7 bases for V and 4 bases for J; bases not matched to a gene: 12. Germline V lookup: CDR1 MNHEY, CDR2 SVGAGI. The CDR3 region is CASTGATGFGTEAFF. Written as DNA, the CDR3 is TGTGCCAGCACGGGGGCGACAGGGTTTGGCACTGAAGCTTTCTTT.

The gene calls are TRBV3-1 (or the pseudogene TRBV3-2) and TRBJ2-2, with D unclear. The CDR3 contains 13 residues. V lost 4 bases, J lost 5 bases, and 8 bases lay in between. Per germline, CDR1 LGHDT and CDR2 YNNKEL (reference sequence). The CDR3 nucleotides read TGTGCCAGCAGCCGACATCAGACCGGGGAGCTGTTTTTT. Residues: CASSRHQTGELFF.

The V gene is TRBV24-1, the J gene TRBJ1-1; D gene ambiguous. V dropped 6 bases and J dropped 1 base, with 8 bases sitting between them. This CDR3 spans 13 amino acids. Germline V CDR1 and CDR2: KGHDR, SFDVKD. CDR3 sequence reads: CATSSGTNTEAFF. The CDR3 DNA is TGTGCCACCAGTTCAGGCACGAACACTGAAGCTTTCTTT.

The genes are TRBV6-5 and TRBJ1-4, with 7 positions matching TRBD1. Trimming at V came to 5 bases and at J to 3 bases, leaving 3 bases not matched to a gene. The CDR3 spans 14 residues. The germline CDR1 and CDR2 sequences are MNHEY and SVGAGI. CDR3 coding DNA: TGTGCCAGCAGTAACAGGGGCGCTAATGAAAAACTGTTTTTT. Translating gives CASSNRGANEKLFF.

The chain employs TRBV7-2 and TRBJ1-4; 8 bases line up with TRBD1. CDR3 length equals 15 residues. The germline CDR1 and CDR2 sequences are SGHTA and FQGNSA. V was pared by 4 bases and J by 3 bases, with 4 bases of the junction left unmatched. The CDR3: CASSYQTGANEKLFF. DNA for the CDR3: TGTGCCAGCAGCTACCAGACAGGGGCTAATGAAAAACTGTTTTTT.

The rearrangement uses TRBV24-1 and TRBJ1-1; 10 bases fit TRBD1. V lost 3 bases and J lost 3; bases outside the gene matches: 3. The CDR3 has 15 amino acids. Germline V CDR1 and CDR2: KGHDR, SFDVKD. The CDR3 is CATSDPTGGDTEAFF. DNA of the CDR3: TGTGCCACCAGTGATCCGACAGGGGGCGACACTGAAGCTTTCTTT.

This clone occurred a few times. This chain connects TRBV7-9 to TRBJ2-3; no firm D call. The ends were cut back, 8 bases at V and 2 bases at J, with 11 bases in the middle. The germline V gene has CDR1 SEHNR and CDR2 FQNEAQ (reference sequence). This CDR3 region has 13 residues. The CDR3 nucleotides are TGTGCCAGCCGGACGAGATTCACAGATACGCAGTATTTT. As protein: CASRTRFTDTQYF.

This CDR3 reads CASSIMGTYSNQPQHF. DNA of the CDR3: TGTGCCAGTAGTATAATGGGAACGTATAGCAATCAGCCCCAGCATTTT. The gene calls are TRBV19 and TRBJ1-5; the D is unclear. In germline, CDR1 is LNHDA, CDR2 SQIVND (reference sequence). This CDR3 has 16 amino acids. V was cut by 2 bases and J by 0 bases, with 11 bases left in between.

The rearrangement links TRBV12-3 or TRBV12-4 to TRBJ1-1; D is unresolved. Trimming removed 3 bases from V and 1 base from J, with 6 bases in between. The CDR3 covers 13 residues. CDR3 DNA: TGTGCCAGCAGTTTTTTGACGAACACTGAAGCTTTCTTT. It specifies CASSFLTNTEAFF.

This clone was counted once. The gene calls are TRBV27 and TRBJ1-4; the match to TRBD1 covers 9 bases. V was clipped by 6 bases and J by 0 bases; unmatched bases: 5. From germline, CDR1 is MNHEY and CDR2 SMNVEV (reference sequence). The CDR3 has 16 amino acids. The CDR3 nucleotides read TGTGCCAGCAGACTCTGGACAGGGGCAACTAATGAAAAACTGTTTTTT. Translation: CASRLWTGATNEKLFF.

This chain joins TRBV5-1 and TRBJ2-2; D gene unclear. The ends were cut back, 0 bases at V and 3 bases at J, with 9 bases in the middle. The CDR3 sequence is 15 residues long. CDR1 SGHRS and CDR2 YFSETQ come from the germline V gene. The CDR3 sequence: CASSLGQTHTGELFF. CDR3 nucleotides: TGCGCCAGCAGCTTGGGTCAAACGCACACCGGGGAGCTGTTTTTT.

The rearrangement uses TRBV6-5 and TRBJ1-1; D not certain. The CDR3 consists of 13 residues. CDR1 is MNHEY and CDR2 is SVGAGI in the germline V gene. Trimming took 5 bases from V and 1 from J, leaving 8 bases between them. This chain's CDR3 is CASSREANTEAFF. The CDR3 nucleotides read TGTGCCAGCAGTCGGGAAGCGAACACTGAAGCTTTCTTT.

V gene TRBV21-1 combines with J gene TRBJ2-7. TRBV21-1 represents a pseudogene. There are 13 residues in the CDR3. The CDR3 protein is CASVTGRIYEQYV. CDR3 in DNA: TGTGCCAGCGTCACGGGACGGATCTACGAGCAGTACGTC.

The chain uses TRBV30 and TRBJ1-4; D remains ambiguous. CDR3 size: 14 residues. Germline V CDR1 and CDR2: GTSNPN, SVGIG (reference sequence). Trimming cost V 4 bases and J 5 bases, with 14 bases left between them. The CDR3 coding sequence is TGTGCCTGGAAATATCCGGGCAGCAATGAAAAACTGTTTTTT. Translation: CAWKYPGSNEKLFF.

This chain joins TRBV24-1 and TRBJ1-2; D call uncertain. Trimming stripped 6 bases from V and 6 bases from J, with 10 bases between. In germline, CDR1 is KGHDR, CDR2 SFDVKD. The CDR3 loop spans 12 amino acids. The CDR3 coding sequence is TGTGCCACCAGTCGGGCTGGACATGGCTACACCTTC. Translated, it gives CATSRAGHGYTF.

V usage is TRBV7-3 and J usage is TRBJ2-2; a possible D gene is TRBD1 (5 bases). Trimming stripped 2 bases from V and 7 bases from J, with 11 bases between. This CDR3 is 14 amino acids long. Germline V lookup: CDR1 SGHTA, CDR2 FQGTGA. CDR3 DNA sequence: TGTGCCAGCAGCTTAGGGCAGGGTAGCGGGGAGCTGTTTTTT. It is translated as CASSLGQGSGELFF.

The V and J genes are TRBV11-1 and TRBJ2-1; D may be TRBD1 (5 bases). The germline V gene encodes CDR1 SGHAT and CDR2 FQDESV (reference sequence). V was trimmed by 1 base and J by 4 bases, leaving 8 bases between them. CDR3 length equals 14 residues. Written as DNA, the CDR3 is TGTGCCAGCAGCTTAGGGGGCGGATACAATGAGCAGTTCTTC. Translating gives CASSLGGGYNEQFF.

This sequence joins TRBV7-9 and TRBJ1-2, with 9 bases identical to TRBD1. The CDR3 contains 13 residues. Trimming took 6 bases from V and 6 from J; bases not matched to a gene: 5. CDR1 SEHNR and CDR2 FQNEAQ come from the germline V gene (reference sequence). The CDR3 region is CASSGTGWDGYTF. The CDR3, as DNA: TGTGCCAGCAGTGGGACAGGGTGGGATGGCTACACCTTC.

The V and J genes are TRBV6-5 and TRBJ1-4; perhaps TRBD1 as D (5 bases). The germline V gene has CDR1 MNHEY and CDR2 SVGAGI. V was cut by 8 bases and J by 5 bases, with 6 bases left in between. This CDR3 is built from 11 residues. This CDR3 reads CASEGNEKLFF. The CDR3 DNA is TGTGCCAGCGAGGGGAATGAAAAACTGTTTTTT.

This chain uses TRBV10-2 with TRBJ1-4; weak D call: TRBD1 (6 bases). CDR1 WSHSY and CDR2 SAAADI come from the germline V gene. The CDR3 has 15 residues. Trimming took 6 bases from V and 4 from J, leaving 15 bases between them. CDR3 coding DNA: TGCGCCAGCAGCCTTTCGGACAGAGTTAATGAAAAACTGTTTTTT. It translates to CASSLSDRVNEKLFF.

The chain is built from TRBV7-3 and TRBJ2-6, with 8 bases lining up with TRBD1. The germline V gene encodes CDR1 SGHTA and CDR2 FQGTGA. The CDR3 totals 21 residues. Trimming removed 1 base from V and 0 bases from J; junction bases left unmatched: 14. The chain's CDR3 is CASSLNPKAGGPLSGANVLTF. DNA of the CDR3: TGTGCCAGCAGCTTAAACCCCAAGGCAGGGGGCCCCCTCTCTGGGGCCAACGTCCTGACTTTC.

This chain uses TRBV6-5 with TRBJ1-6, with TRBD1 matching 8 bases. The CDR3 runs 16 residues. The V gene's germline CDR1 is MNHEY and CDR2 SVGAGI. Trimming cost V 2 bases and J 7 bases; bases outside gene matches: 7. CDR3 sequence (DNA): TGTGCCAGCAGTTACCGACAGGGGCCCTCAAATTCACCCCTCCACTTT. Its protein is CASSYRQGPSNSPLHF.

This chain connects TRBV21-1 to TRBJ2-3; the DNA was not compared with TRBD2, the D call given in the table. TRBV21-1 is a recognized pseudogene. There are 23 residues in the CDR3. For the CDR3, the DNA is TGTGCCAGCAGGGGGGGAGACAGCCTCCCCGTTGCAATTCTCGCTTCTAGCACAGATACGCAGTATTTT. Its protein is CASRGGDSLPVAILASSTDTQYF.